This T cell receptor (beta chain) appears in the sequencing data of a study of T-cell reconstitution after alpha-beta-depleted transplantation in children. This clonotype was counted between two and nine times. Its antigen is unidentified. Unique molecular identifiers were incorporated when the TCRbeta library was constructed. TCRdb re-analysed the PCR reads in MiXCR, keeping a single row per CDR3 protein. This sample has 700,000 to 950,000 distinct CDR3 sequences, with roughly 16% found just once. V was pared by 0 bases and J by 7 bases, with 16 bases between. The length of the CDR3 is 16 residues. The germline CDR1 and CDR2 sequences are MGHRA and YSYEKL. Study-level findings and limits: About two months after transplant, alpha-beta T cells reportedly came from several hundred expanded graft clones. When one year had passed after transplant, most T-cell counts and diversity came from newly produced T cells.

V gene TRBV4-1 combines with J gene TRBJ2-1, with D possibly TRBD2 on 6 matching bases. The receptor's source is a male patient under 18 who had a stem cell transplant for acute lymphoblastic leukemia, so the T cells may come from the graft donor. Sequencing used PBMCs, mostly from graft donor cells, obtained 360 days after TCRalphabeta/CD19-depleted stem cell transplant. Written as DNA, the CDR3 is TGCGCCAGCAGCCAAGAGGGACTCGCCCCTGCAAATGAGCAGTTCTTC. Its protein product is CASSQEGLAPANEQFF.